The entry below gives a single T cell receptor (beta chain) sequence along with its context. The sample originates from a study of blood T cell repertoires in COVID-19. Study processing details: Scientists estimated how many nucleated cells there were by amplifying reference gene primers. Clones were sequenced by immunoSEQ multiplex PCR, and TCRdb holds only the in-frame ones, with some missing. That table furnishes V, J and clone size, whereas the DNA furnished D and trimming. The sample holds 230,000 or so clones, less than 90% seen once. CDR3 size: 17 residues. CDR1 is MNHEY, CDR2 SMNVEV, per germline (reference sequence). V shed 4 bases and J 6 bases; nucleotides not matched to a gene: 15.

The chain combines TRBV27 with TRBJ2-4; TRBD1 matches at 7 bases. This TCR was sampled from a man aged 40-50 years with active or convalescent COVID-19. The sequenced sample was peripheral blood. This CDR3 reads CASSSDLVGTVRNIQYF. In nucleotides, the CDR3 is TGTGCCAGCAGTTCCGACCTTGTTGGGACAGTAAGAAACATTCAGTACTTC.